This entry features one T cell receptor beta chain sequence. This clone's antigen is unknown. Base-call qualities are not available, and no considerably larger clone is one nucleotide away. The data belong to a study of shared clonotypes between healthy human individuals (dated by TCRdb to between 2020 and 2021). Concerning the study at large: A couple of women and three men aged 18 to 49 years were included in the cohort. Per donor, three plates each were used for CD4 naive and CD4 memory, two for CD8 naive, and one for CD8 memory. To estimate repertoire size and how much clonotypes are shared between individuals, the study performed deep sequencing of blood TCR repertoires from five healthy adults. To increase sequencing depth and limit assay-specific biases, different laboratories used diverse techniques to prepare libraries and sequence TCR repertoires. Leukapheresis yielded between about 0.8 and 8.9 billion PBMCs per donor.

Healthy HIV-negative adults with no recently reported acute infections or vaccinations were included as donors. Every donor was a Caucasian adult living in Nashville, Tennessee, USA. CD4+ T cells were enriched by magnetic negative selection, after which naive cells were positively selected on CD45RA and the negative fraction was taken as the memory subset. After blood collection by leukapheresis, PBMCs were isolated using Ficoll-Histopaque density gradient centrifugation and then cryopreserved in the vapor phase of liquid nitrogen. Purity and quantity of every magnetically sorted T cell population were checked by analytical flow cytometry. Genomic DNA was isolated from each sorted fraction and quantified by UV absorbance on a Nanodrop 2000c. TCR CDR3 regions were amplified from genomic DNA by multiplex PCR using the deep immunoSEQ assay. Extracted genomic DNA from each cell subset was distributed evenly across all wells of several immunoSEQ 96-well plates, and each plate was treated as a replicate. For sorted subsets, each replicate PCR was loaded with roughly 0.2 ug genomic DNA, equivalent to 30,000 or so T cell genomes. Purified libraries were quantified with a Qubit 3.0 fluorometer, sized on a Bioanalyzer 2100, and re-quantified with the KAPA Library Quantification kit. Every immunoSEQ 96-well plate was sequenced on a separate single-read 150-cycle Illumina NextSeq 550 flow cell. Turning to the authors' computational methods: Because only junctional sequences without quality scores were contained in the immunoSEQ output, filtering matching that applied to full-length reads could not be performed. Sequences were annotated with PyIR, a Python wrapper for IgBLAST v1.9, and V/J genes and CDR3 were assigned using IMGT germline references. Reads with weak V/J assignments (E-value above 1e-6), missing CDR3, stop codons, out-of-frame junctions, or ambiguous translated residues were removed. V3J clonotypes were defined by identical inferred V gene, J gene, and CDR3 amino acid sequence. Percentage overlap between repertoires was computed as shared unique clonotypes divided by the size of the smaller repertoire. Richness of each repertoire was evaluated using RTK rarefaction, the Chao1 estimator, and Recon v2.1 estimates of unobserved clonotypes. Generation probabilities for all TCRbeta clonotypes obtained by the gDNA method from a handful of donors were computed using OLGA. Held by TCRdb, this immuneACCESS table contains in-frame sequences only and omits some clones. Under half of the omission traces to an unresolved V gene where checked; the cause of the rest is unknown. The D gene and trimming were derived from the DNA, and the V and J assignments and clone size from that table. A total of some 2,400,000 clones appear in this sample, roughly 95% of them only once. Roughly 0.13% of the sample lies in the top ten.

Study-wide conclusions, independent of this receptor: Sampling was restricted to blood, and TCR repertoires in tissues likely differ from the TCR repertoires found in blood. Based on pairwise subsampling, the degree of clonotype sharing among donors was expected to be affected by sequencing depth. About 5% of naive CD4, 3.5% of naive CD8, about 2.5% of memory CD4, and 0.4% of memory CD8 clonotypes were shared across a few donors. Estimated clonotype richness was generally larger for naive than for memory subsets. The genetic and exposure-history diversity represented was limited by the small number of donors. Rarefaction of sorted-subset datasets indicated incomplete sequencing despite the large sequencing depth. Compared with non-shared clonotypes, the clonotypes found in all four sorted-subset donors had higher generation probabilities.

CDR1 and CDR2 were assigned from the germline V gene (reference sequence) as LNHDA and SQIVND. The CDR3, from cysteine to phenylalanine, totals 12 residues. The sequence is cut down to CDR3 DNA, 36 bases in frame from base 1. Between the V and J ends, shortened by 5 bases and 7 bases respectively, the junction contains 11 bases. Sequencing was done on a sample of naive CD4+ T cells sorted from blood. Taken with the paper, the label for cell subset or site translates to: CD45RA+ positively selected. The sequence came from a man between 18 and 35 years old in good health. The chain is made from TRBV19 and TRBJ1-2; the D gene assignment is ambiguous. The CDR3 is CASSAFESGYTF. The nucleotides are TGTGCCAGTAGTGCCTTCGAAAGTGGCTACACCTTC.